Listed here are 31 T cell receptor beta chains from one sample, sequenced in a study of blood T cell repertoires in COVID-19. Here immunoSEQ multiplex PCR was the method, and the copy in TCRdb shows in-frame clones only, minus some. The sample carries a few hundred thousand clones, around 90% recorded once. The sequencing input was peripheral blood. The source is a woman aged 25 to 39 with COVID-19, enrolled during active disease.

DNA of the CDR3: TGCGCCAGCAGCCCGAGGAATGAAAAACTGTTTTTT. This sequence encodes CASSPRNEKLFF. The V call is TRBV4-1, the J call TRBJ1-4; D gene ambiguous. The V gene lost 4 bases and the J gene lost 5 bases, with 5 bases spanning the gap. Per the germline V gene, CDR1 is MGHRA and CDR2 is YSYEKL. This CDR3 is 12 amino acids long.

This chain joins TRBV4-1 and TRBJ1-4, with D perhaps TRBD1 (6 bases). Trimming left V 1 base short and J 4 bases short, with 19 bases between. The germline gives CDR1 MGHRA, CDR2 YSYEKL. The CDR3 totals 18 residues. This chain's CDR3 is CASSQGIGRSQGNEKLFF. CDR3 DNA sequence: TGCGCCAGCAGCCAAGGGATAGGGCGTTCACAGGGTAATGAAAAACTGTTTTTT.

This chain joins TRBV30 and TRBJ1-4; TRBD1 aligns across 9 bases. Germline CDR1 reads GTSNPN; CDR2 reads SVGIG (reference sequence). Trimming at V came to 5 bases and at J to 8 bases, leaving 9 bases not matched to a gene. This CDR3 is built from 14 residues. The CDR3 DNA reads TGTGCCTGGGACCTACAGGGGGCAGGAGAAAAACTGTTTTTT. Translation gives CAWDLQGAGEKLFF.

The V call is TRBV2, the J call TRBJ2-7, with TRBD2 matching 11 bases. CDR1 and CDR2 from the germline V gene are SNHLY and FYNNEI. CDR3 length: 16 residues. The J segment lost 3 bases and the V segment lost 5 bases, leaving 9 bases of the junction unmatched. The CDR3 is CASSLRLAGTHYEQYF. CDR3 DNA: TGTGCCAGCAGTCTAAGACTAGCGGGAACCCACTACGAGCAGTACTTC.

The genes are TRBV30 and TRBJ2-2; 8 bases are shared with TRBD1. Looked up from germline, CDR1 is GTSNPN and CDR2 is SVGIG (reference sequence). The CDR3 has 15 residues. V dropped 2 bases and J dropped 5; count of bases not matched to a gene: 7. The CDR3 sequence is CAWSRQGAYTGELFF. CDR3 sequence (DNA): TGTGCCTGGAGTCGGCAGGGGGCGTATACCGGGGAGCTGTTTTTT.

The chain combines TRBV30 with TRBJ1-2; 9 positions match TRBD1. The CDR3 spans 13 residues. The germline gives CDR1 GTSNPN, CDR2 SVGIG (reference sequence). With V trimmed by 2 bases and J by 5 bases, 3 bases remained unmatched. CDR3 region: CAWSHGQGYGYTF. The CDR3 DNA reads as TGTGCCTGGAGTCACGGACAGGGGTATGGCTACACCTTC. Using reference TRBV30 and TRBJ1-2 for the parts outside the CDR3, the full variable domain is SQTIHQWPATLVQPVGSPLSLECTVEGTSNPNLYWYRQAAGRGLQLLFYSVGIGQISSEVPQNLSASRPQDRQFILSSKKLLLSDSGFYLCAWSHGQGYGYTFGSGTRLTVV.

The chain combines TRBV19 with TRBJ2-2; no reliable D call. Germline-derived CDR1 and CDR2 are LNHDA and SQIVND (reference sequence). The CDR3 length is 16 residues. Trimming cost V 10 bases and J 0 bases, with 18 bases left between them. CDR3 sequence: CATLSRRPANTGELFF. In DNA, the CDR3 is TGTGCCACCCTTTCTAGGCGACCGGCGAACACCGGGGAGCTGTTTTTT.

This chain connects TRBV10-1 to TRBJ2-3; 8 bases align to TRBD2. Germline V gene lookup returns CDR1 WNHNN and CDR2 SYGVQD (reference sequence). Trimming removed 6 bases from V and 1 base from J; junction bases left unmatched: 6. CDR3 length equals 15 residues. CDR3 sequence reads: CASSKAGAGTDTQYF. In DNA, the CDR3 is TGCGCCAGCAGCAAAGCGGGAGCAGGCACAGATACGCAGTATTTT.

V gene TRBV14 combines with J gene TRBJ1-5; 8 positions agree with TRBD1. The germline CDR1 and CDR2 sequences are SGHDN and FVKESK. The V and J ends lost 5 bases and 6 bases, in that order; junction bases with no gene match: 21. The CDR3 loop spans 19 amino acids. The CDR3: CASSLRRGLQIHWSQPQHF. The DNA of the CDR3 is TGTGCCAGCAGCTTGCGCAGGGGGCTTCAAATTCATTGGAGTCAGCCCCAGCATTTT.

As regards this clone: An end of the junction differs from the germline gene, which may be a read error. The chain uses TRBV5-4 and TRBJ1-1; a possible D gene is TRBD1 (6 bases). The CDR3 is 15 residues long. Germline V CDR1 and CDR2: SGHNT, YYREEE (reference sequence). CDR3 DNA sequence: TGTGCCAGCACCTTGACAGGTGCCGGGAGAACTGAAGCTTTCTTT. Its protein product is CASTLTGAGRTEAFF.

V usage is TRBV2 and J usage is TRBJ1-1; D unresolved. Germline V CDR1 and CDR2: SNHLY, FYNNEI. This CDR3 contains 14 residues. With 0 bases removed from V and 5 bases from J, the gap between germline ends came to 10 bases. CDR3 coding DNA: TGTGCCAGCAGTGAAGCAGATTACGGGACTGAAGCTTTCTTT. This translates into CASSEADYGTEAFF.

The chain links TRBV6-5 to TRBJ2-7; 9 bases are a match to TRBD1. Per germline, CDR1 MNHEY and CDR2 SVGAGI. The CDR3 extends over 15 amino acids. V gave up 3 bases and J gave up 2 bases; unmatched junction bases: 5. The chain's CDR3 is CASSYSGTGTYEQYF. The CDR3 DNA reads as TGTGCCAGCAGTTATTCCGGGACAGGGACCTACGAGCAGTACTTC.

The rearrangement joins TRBV28 to TRBJ2-7; TRBD2 matches at 10 bases. V dropped 2 bases and J dropped 4; count of bases not matched to a gene: 11. The CDR3 runs 17 residues. The germline gives CDR1 MDHEN, CDR2 SYDVKM. In DNA form, the CDR3 reads TGTGCCAGCAGTTTAATAAGCGGACTAGCGGTTCTATACGAGCAGTACTTC. This encodes CASSLISGLAVLYEQYF. The full variable domain, completed using reference TRBV28 and TRBJ2-7, is DVKVTQSSRYLVKRTGEKVFLECVQDMDHENMFWYRQDPGLGLRLIYFSYDVKMKEKGDIPEGYSVSREKKERFSLILESASTNQTSMYLCASSLISGLAVLYEQYFGPGTRLTVT.

CDR3 sequence reads: CASSPLSGSSYNEQFF. The CDR3 coding sequence is TGTGCCAGCAGCCCACTTAGCGGGAGCTCCTACAATGAGCAGTTCTTC. The chain joins TRBV11-2 to TRBJ2-1; 9 nucleotides agree with TRBD2. The CDR3 runs 16 residues. Trimming cost V 5 bases and J 0 bases; bases outside gene matches: 5. Germline V gene sequence: CDR1 SGHAT, CDR2 FQNNGV.

The chain recombines TRBV5-1 with TRBJ2-1; 11 bases match TRBD1. Germline lookup yields CDR1 SGHRS and CDR2 YFSETQ. After removal of 4 bases from V and 5 bases from J, the junction contained 14 bases not matched to a gene. The CDR3 has 18 residues. DNA for the CDR3: TGCGCCAGCAGCGGCCCCCCATTCGGGACAGGGGGTAACAATGAGCAGTTCTTC. Residues: CASSGPPFGTGGNNEQFF.

This chain joins TRBV6-6 and TRBJ1-4; D gene ambiguous. V was trimmed by 7 bases and J by 2 bases, leaving 14 bases between them. The CDR3 runs 15 residues. Germline CDR1 reads MNHNY; CDR2 reads SVGAGI (reference sequence). CDR3 DNA: TGTGCCAGCACCCCCTATGAGGCGACTAATGAAAAACTGTTTTTT. As protein: CASTPYEATNEKLFF.

The DNA of the CDR3 is TGTGCCAGCAGAGCCGGGACAGTTATTTATCAGCCCCAGCATTTT. Translated: CASRAGTVIYQPQHF. J is TRBJ1-5 and V is TRBV7-8; 7 bases align to TRBD1. J gave up 5 bases and V 6 bases, and 10 bases lay outside the gene matches. Germline V gene sequence: CDR1 SGHVS, CDR2 FQNEAQ. The CDR3 is made up of 15 amino acids.

This clone occurred a few times. The rearrangement joins TRBV12-3 or TRBV12-4 to TRBJ1-5; unclear D gene. The CDR3 runs to 13 residues. Between the trimmed V and J ends, which lost 3 bases and 1 base, there was a span of 4 bases. In DNA, the CDR3 is TGTGCCAGCAGTTTGGGCAGCAATCAGCCCCAGCATTTT. Residues: CASSLGSNQPQHF.

The chain combines TRBV9 with TRBJ1-4; D is ambiguous. Germline values: CDR1 SGDLS, CDR2 YYNGEE. The CDR3 totals 14 residues. V lost 10 bases, J lost 0 bases, and 13 bases lay in between. CDR3 in amino acids: CASGDGTTNEKLFF. In nucleotides, the CDR3 is TGTGCCTCCGGGGATGGAACAACTAATGAAAAACTGTTTTTT.

The chain couples TRBV7-2 to TRBJ2-7; 11 nucleotides align to TRBD2. V trimming: 1 base; J trimming: 6 bases; junction bases outside the gene matches: 11. Looked up from germline, CDR1 is SGHTA and CDR2 is FQGNSA. The CDR3 consists of 17 residues. CDR3 in amino acids: CASSLGGTSGSVAEQYF. The CDR3 region has the DNA TGTGCCAGCAGCTTAGGGGGTACTAGCGGGAGTGTAGCCGAGCAGTACTTC.

The chain links TRBV2 to TRBJ2-7, with 7 bases fitting TRBD1. The CDR3 covers 13 residues. The V segment lost 5 bases and the J segment 2 bases; nucleotides outside the gene matches: 3. Looked up from germline, CDR1 is SNHLY and CDR2 is FYNNEI. CDR3 amino acids: CASSSGTAYEQYF. The CDR3 coding sequence is TGTGCCAGCAGTTCCGGGACAGCCTACGAGCAGTACTTC.

V usage is TRBV5-1 and J usage is TRBJ2-3; tentatively, D is TRBD2 (6 bases). Trimming removed 0 bases from V and 0 bases from J, with 8 bases in between. Germline loops: CDR1 SGHRS, CDR2 YFSETQ. This CDR3 is 15 amino acids long. In DNA form, the CDR3 reads TGCGCCAGCAGCTTGGGGACTACCAGCACAGATACGCAGTATTTT. It translates to CASSLGTTSTDTQYF.

The chain recombines TRBV29-1 with TRBJ2-7; the match to TRBD1 covers 10 bases. The CDR3 spans 16 residues. Per germline, CDR1 SQVTM and CDR2 ANQGSEA. The junction had 8 bases not matched to a gene; V was cut back by 3 bases and J by 0 bases. The CDR3 DNA reads TGCAGCGTTGAGCCTATAGGACAGGGGGTCTCCTACGAGCAGTACTTC. This encodes CSVEPIGQGVSYEQYF.

V gene TRBV2 combines with J gene TRBJ2-7, with 11 bases fitting TRBD1. After removal of 5 bases from V and 2 bases from J, the junction contained 2 bases not matched to a gene. The CDR3 contains 14 residues. The germline V gene encodes CDR1 SNHLY and CDR2 FYNNEI. This CDR3 reads CASSRDRGTYEQYF. DNA for the CDR3: TGTGCCAGCAGTAGGGACAGGGGGACCTACGAGCAGTACTTC.

V is TRBV4-1 and J is TRBJ1-3; D ambiguous. The germline V gene has CDR1 MGHRA and CDR2 YSYEKL. This CDR3 spans 17 amino acids. Between the trimmed V and J ends, which lost 0 bases and 0 bases, there was a span of 12 bases. The CDR3: CASSQEPDSSSGNTIYF. The CDR3 DNA follows: TGCGCCAGCAGCCAAGAGCCAGACTCTAGCTCTGGAAACACCATATATTTT.

The chain links TRBV4-3 to TRBJ2-2; D gene ambiguous. V shed 0 bases and J shed 5 bases, with 4 bases lying between them. Looked up from germline, CDR1 is LGHNA and CDR2 is YSLEER. This CDR3 contains 13 residues. Here the CDR3 reads CASSQDVTGELFF. DNA for the CDR3: TGCGCCAGCAGCCAAGATGTAACCGGGGAGCTGTTTTTT.

This clone has a single count. The J gene is TRBJ2-5, the V gene TRBV18; TRBD1 matches at 10 bases. CDR1 and CDR2 (germline): KGHSH, LQKENI. The CDR3 contains 14 residues. V lost 3 bases to trimming and J lost 5 bases; unmatched junction nucleotides: 3. CDR3 in DNA: TGTGCCAGCTCACCGGACAGGGGGAGGGAGACCCAGTACTTC. Protein sequence: CASSPDRGRETQYF.

This chain uses TRBV27 with TRBJ2-2, with 10 bases identical to TRBD1. The V gene end was trimmed by 6 bases and the J gene end by 6 bases; junction bases not matched to a gene: 10. The CDR3 runs to 16 residues. Germline lookup yields CDR1 MNHEY and CDR2 SMNVEV (reference sequence). This CDR3 is CASSDPGQGIPGELFF. In DNA, the CDR3 is TGTGCCAGCAGCGATCCGGGACAGGGGATACCCGGGGAGCTGTTTTTT.

The V gene is TRBV6-6, the J gene TRBJ2-4; 8 bases are shared with TRBD1. The CDR3 sequence is 13 residues long. In germline, CDR1 is MNHNY, CDR2 SVGAGI (reference sequence). Trimming at V came to 7 bases and at J to 7 bases, leaving 6 bases not matched to a gene. The chain's CDR3 is CASTNGQGNIQYF. Here the CDR3 DNA reads TGTGCCAGCACAAACGGACAGGGCAACATTCAGTACTTC.

V and J are TRBV4-3 and TRBJ1-2; perhaps TRBD1 as D (5 bases). There are 14 residues in the CDR3. Germline V gene data show CDR1 as LGHNA and CDR2 as YSLEER. Between the trimmed V and J ends, which lost 0 bases and 2 bases, there was a span of 7 bases. The CDR3 sequence is CASSQEWGNYGYTF. Written as DNA, the CDR3 is TGCGCCAGCAGCCAAGAGTGGGGCAACTATGGCTACACCTTC.

The J gene is TRBJ2-2, the V gene TRBV6-6; 9 nucleotides align to TRBD1. CDR3 length: 16 residues. Germline V CDR1 and CDR2: MNHNY, SVGAGI (reference sequence). Trimming at V came to 0 bases and at J to 6 bases, leaving 5 bases not matched to a gene. CDR3 amino acids: CASSYSGQGGPGELFF. The DNA of the CDR3 is TGTGCCAGCAGTTACTCGGGACAGGGTGGCCCCGGGGAGCTGTTTTTT.